The TCR beta chain described here comes from a study of shared clonotypes between healthy human individuals. Per the germline V gene, CDR1 is MNHEY and CDR2 is SVGAGI. The CDR3 has 16 amino acids. Trimming took 2 bases from V and 0 from J, leaving 13 bases between them. The protocol was immunoSEQ multiplex PCR, while the TCRdb copy is restricted to in-frame clones and leaves out a portion. The sample carries around 640,000 clones, roughly 96% recorded once. Note on this clone: The antigen remains unidentified.

Overall study results and limits: Blood was the sole source, and tissue repertoires probably differ.

Only CD45RO-negative cells positively selected for CCR7 counted as naive CD8 cells, so terminally differentiated effector memory CD45RA+ cells were excluded. This clonotype was obtained from a woman aged 25-40 years in good health. The rearrangement joins TRBV6-5 to TRBJ1-1, with D hard to call. What was sequenced was naive CD8+ T cells sorted from blood. CDR3: CASSYISGGLNTEAFF. CDR3 nucleotides: TGTGCCAGCAGTTACATATCTGGAGGCCTGAACACTGAAGCTTTCTTT.